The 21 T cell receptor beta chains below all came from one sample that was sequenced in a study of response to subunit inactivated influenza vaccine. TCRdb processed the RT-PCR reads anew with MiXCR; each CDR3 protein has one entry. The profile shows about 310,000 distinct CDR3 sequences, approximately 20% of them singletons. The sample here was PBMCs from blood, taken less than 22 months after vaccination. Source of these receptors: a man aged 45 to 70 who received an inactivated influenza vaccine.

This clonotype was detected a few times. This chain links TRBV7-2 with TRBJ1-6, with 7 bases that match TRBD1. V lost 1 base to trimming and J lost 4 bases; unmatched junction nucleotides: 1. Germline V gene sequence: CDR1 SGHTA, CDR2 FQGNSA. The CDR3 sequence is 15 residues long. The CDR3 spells CASSLETGYNSPLHF. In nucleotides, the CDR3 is TGTGCCAGCAGCTTAGAGACAGGGTATAATTCACCCCTCCACTTT.

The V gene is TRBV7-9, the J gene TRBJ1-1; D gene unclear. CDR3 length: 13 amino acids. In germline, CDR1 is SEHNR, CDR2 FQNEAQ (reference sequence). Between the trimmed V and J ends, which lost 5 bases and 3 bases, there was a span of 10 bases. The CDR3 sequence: CASSPNTYTEAFF. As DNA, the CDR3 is TGTGCCAGCAGCCCTAACACCTACACTGAAGCTTTCTTT.

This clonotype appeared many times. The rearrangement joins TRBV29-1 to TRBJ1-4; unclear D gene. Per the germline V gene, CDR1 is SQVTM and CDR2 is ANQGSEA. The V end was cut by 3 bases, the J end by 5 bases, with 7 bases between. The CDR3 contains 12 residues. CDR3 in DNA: TGCAGCGTTGAGCCTGAGAATGAAAAACTGTTTTTT. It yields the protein CSVEPENEKLFF.

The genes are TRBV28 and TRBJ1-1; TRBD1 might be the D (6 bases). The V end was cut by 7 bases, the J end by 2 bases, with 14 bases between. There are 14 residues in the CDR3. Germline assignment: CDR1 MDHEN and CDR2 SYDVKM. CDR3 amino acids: CASKGGEVNTEAFF. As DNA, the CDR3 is TGTGCCAGCAAAGGGGGGGAAGTAAACACTGAAGCTTTCTTT.

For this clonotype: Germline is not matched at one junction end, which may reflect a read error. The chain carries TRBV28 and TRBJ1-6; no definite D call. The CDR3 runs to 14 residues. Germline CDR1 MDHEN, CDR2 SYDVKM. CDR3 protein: CASKDRVKNSALHF. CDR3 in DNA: TGTGCCAGCAAAGACCGCGTTAAAAATTCAGCCCTCCACTTT.

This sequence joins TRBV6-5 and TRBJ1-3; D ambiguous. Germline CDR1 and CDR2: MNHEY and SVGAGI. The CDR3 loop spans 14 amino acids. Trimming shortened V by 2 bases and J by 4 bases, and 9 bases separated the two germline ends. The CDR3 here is CASSYKGAGNTIYF. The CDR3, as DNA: TGTGCCAGCAGTTACAAGGGCGCCGGAAACACCATATATTTT.

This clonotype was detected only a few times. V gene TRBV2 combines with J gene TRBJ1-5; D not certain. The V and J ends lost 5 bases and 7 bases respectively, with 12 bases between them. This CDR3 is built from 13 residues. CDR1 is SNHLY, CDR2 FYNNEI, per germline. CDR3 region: CASSRYVGQPQHF. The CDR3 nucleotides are TGTGCCAGCAGTCGGTATGTAGGACAGCCCCAGCATTTT.

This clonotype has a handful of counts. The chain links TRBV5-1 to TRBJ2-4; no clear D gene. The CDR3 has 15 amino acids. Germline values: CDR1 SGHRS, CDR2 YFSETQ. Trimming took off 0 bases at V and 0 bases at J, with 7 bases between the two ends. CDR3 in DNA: TGCGCCAGCAGCTTGGATCGGGTAGCCAAAAACATTCAGTACTTC. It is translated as CASSLDRVAKNIQYF.

The CDR3 bases are TGTGCCAGCAGTCTTAGCGGGGACATGCCTGTCGAGCAGTACTTC. Amino acids: CASSLSGDMPVEQYF. This chain links TRBV6-5 with TRBJ2-7, with TRBD2 matching over 8 bases. The junction had 12 bases not matched to a gene; V was cut back by 5 bases and J by 6 bases. CDR3 length: 15 amino acids. Germline V gives CDR1 MNHEY, CDR2 SVGAGI.

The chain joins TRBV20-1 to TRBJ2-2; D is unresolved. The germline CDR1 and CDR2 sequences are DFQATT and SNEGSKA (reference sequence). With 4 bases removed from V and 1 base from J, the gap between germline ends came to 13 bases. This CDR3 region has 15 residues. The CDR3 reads CSATPARLNTGELFF. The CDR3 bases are TGCAGTGCTACACCGGCGCGGCTGAACACCGGGGAGCTGTTTTTT.

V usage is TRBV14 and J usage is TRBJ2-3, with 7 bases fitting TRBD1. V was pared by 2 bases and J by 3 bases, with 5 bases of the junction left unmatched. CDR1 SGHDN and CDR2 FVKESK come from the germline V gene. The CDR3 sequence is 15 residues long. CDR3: CASSQPTGFTDTQYF. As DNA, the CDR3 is TGTGCCAGCAGCCAACCGACAGGGTTTACAGATACGCAGTATTTT.

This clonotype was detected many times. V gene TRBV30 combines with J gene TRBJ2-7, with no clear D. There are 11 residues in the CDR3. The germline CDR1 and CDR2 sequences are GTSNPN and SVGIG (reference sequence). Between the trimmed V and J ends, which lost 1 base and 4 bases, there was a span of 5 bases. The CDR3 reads CAWSAMYEQYF. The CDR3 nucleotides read TGTGCCTGGAGTGCCATGTACGAGCAGTACTTC.

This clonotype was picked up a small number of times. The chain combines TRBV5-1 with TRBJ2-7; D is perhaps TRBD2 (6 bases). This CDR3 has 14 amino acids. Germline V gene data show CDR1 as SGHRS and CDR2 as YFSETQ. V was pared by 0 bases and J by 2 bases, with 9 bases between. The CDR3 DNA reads TGCGCCAGCAGCTTGGCGGGGGTCGCCTACGAGCAGTACTTC. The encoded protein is CASSLAGVAYEQYF.

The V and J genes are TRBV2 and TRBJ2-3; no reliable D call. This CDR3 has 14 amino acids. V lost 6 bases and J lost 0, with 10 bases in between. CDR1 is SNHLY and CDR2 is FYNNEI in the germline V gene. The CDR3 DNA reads TGTGCCAGCAGCCTCCTAGTGAGCACAGATACGCAGTATTTT. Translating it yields CASSLLVSTDTQYF.

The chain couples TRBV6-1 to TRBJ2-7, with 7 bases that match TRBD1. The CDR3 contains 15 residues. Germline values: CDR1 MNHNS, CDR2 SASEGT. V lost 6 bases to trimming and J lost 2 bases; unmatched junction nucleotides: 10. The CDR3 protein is CASSPQGGFTYEQYF. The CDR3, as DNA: TGTGCCAGCAGCCCTCAAGGGGGCTTTACCTACGAGCAGTACTTC.

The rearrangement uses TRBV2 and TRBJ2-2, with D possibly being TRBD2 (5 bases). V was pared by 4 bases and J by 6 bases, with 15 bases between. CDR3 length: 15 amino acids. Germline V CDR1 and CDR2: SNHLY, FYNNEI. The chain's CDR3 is CASSAAARAAGELFF. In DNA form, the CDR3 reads TGTGCCAGCAGTGCAGCGGCTCGGGCTGCCGGGGAGCTGTTTTTT. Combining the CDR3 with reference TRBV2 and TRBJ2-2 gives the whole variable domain EPEVTQTPSHQVTQMGQEVILRCVPISNHLYFYWYRQILGQKVEFLVSFYNNEISEKSEIFDDQFSVERPDGSNFTLKIRSTKLEDSAMYFCASSAAARAAGELFFGEGSRLTVL.

CDR3 bases: TGTGCCAGCAGTTCTACACCCCGGGAGACCCAGTACTTC. Translation gives CASSSTPRETQYF. The chain combines TRBV6-6 with TRBJ2-5; D unresolved. This CDR3 has 13 residues. Per germline, CDR1 MNHNY and CDR2 SVGAGI (reference sequence). With 4 bases removed from V and 5 bases from J, the gap between germline ends came to 11 bases.

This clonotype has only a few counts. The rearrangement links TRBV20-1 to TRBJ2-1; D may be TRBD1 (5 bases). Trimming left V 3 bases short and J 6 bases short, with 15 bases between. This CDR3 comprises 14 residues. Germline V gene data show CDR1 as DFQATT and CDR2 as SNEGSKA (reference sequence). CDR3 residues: CSASRADRGNEQFF. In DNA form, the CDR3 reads TGCAGTGCTAGCCGGGCAGATAGGGGCAATGAGCAGTTCTTC.

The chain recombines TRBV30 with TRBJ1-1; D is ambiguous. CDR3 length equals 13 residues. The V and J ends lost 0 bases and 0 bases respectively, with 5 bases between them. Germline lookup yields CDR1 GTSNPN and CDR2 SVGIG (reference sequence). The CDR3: CAWSVLLNTEAFF. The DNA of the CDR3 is TGTGCCTGGAGTGTACTCCTGAACACTGAAGCTTTCTTT.

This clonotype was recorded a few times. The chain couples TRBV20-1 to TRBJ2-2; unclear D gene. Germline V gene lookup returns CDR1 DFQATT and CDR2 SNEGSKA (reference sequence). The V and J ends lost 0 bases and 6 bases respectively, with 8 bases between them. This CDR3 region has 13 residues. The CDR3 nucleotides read TGCAGTGCTAGAGATGGGTTATCCGGGGAGCTGTTTTTT. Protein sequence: CSARDGLSGELFF.

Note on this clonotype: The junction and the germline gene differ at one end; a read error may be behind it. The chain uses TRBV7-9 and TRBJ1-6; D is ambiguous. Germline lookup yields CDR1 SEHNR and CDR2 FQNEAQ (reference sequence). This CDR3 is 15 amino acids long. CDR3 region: CASSATPESHSALHF. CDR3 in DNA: TGTGCCAGCAGCGCCACCCCCGAATCGCATTCAGCCCTCCACTTT.